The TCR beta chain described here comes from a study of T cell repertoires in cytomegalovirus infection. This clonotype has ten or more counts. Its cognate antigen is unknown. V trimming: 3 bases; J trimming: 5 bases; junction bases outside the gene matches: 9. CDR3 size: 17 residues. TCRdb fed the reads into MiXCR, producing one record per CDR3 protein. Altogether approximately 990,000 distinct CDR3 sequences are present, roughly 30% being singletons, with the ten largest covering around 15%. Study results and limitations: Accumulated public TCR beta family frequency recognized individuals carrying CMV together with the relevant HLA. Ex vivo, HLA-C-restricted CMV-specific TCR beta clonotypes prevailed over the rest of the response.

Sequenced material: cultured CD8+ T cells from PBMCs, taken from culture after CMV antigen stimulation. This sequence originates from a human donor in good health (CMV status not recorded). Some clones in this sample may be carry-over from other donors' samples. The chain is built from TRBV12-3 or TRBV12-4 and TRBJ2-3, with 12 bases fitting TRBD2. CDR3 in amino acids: CASSFALAGGPVDTQYF. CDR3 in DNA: TGTGCCAGCAGTTTCGCGCTAGCGGGGGGGCCCGTAGATACGCAGTATTTT.